Below, one TCR beta chain is given with its context. No cognate antigen has been identified for it. Per-base qualities were not stored, and no clone one base away is much larger. The data stem from a study of T cells in placental villitis. Broadly, across the study: Placental TCR-beta repertoires were compared across villitis of unknown etiology, gestational-age-matched unaffected controls, and infectious villitis in order to test an allograft-versus-infection hypothesis.

Sequences SGHRS (CDR1) and YFSETQ (CDR2) are obtained from the germline V gene. Between the V and J ends, shortened by 2 bases and 5 bases respectively, the junction contains 11 bases. Inclusive of the bounding cysteine and phenylalanine, the CDR3 is 13 residues long. Only the CDR3 DNA is retained, 39 bases long and in frame from the first base. The immunoSEQ v4 bias-controlled multiplex PCR assay, performed blinded to group allocation, was used to amplify TCR-beta CDR3 regions from genomic DNA. Reference gene primers were added alongside TCR-beta primers to estimate nucleated cell and T cell quantities per sample. Sequencing of the libraries was performed on an Illumina MiSeq with a 100-cycle paired-end protocol. The source study handled its data this way. The immunoSEQ Analyzer software was used to calculate diversity and richness, with richness measured by iChao1 and clonality based on Pielou evenness and Shannon diversity (range 0-1, where higher values mean less diversity). CDR3 amino acid sequences together with V/J genes were queried against VDJdb for CMV, EBV and influenza A specificities, with confidence 3 and substitution 2 applied. The Morisita-Horn index was used to assess how much TCR-beta amino acid clonotypes overlapped between the villitis of unknown etiology, infectious villitis and control repertoires. In TCRdb, the immuneACCESS table is reduced to in-frame sequences with V and J assigned. These tables do not hold every clone; where another copy was compared, an unresolved V gene accounts for under half, and the others remain unexplained. V, J and clone size were drawn from that table, and D and trimming were deduced from the DNA. In this sample the table shows under 4,000 clones, about 79% of which occur a single time. Of the sample, 15% to 20% falls within the top ten clones.

The study included five infectious villitis placentae (four with confirmed cytomegalovirus and one with Toxoplasma gondii), and these placentae were not matched to the other groups. Mothers with infectious villitis were younger, had smaller fetuses, and delivered preterm or experienced intrauterine demise in a couple of cases. After delivery, placentae were collected and subjected to gross and histological evaluation prior to the selection of archival tissue. Five 10-micron scrolls were cut from each FFPE block, and DNA was then isolated using the AllPrep DNA/RNA FFPE Tissue kit. DNA concentration and purity were checked by NanoDrop, and RNA quality was assessed on a Bioanalyzer. Study-wide conclusions, independent of this receptor: CMV-specific clone frequencies were lower in villitis of unknown etiology than in infectious CMV cases (roughly 0.00093 vs 0.011), and villitis of unknown etiology did not differ from controls on this measure. Bulk tissue sequencing could not distinguish helper, regulatory or cytotoxic T cells, nor maternal versus fetal T cells, and excluded gamma-delta receptors. Small amounts of decidua were contained in the paraffin blocks, so some of the captured T cells, especially in controls, may have been decidual rather than villous infiltrates.

The sample was placental tissue containing maternal and fetal cells. This TCR was recovered from a human patient with infectious villitis; the placental T cells may come from both mother and fetus. The sequence is built from TRBV5-1 and TRBJ2-7, and TRBD2 may be the D gene, going by 6 matching bases. The CDR3 region reads CASSFGGDHEQYF. In nucleotide form, the sequence is TGCGCCAGCAGCTTCGGAGGGGACCACGAGCAGTACTTC. Where the CDR3 stops, the reference TRBV5-1 and TRBJ2-7 genes take over; the full variable domain is KAGVTQTPRYLIKTRGQQVTLSCSPISGHRSVSWYQQTPGQGLQFLFEYFSETQRNKGNFPGRFSGRQFSNSRSEMNVSTLELGDSALYLCASSFGGDHEQYFGPGTRLTVT.